What follows is one TCR beta chain and its context. Its antigen remains unknown. Clones were sequenced by immunoSEQ multiplex PCR, and TCRdb holds only the in-frame ones, with some missing. The sample carries around 700,000 clones, 72% recorded once. This sample is drawn from a study of shared clonotypes between healthy human individuals. Overall study findings and caveats: Depth of sequencing was expected to influence donor clonotype sharing. Larger estimated richness was generally recorded for naive subsets relative to memory subsets.

The CDR3 has 16 amino acids. The germline V gene has CDR1 LNHNV and CDR2 YYDKDF (reference sequence). The V segment lost 1 base and the J segment 6 bases; nucleotides outside the gene matches: 8. This clonotype originated in a woman aged 30 to 39 in good health. Sequenced input: memory CD4+ T cells sorted from blood. As for subset: CD45RA-negative fraction. The chain is built from TRBV15 and TRBJ1-4, with 7 bases aligning to TRBD1. DNA of the CDR3: TGTGCCACCAGCAGAGGTAAAACAGGGGTACATGAAAAACTGTTTTTT. Translation: CATSRGKTGVHEKLFF.